This passage covers 7 T cell receptor beta chains from one sample sequenced in a study of T cell repertoires in cytomegalovirus infection. Their antigens are not known. Each CDR3 protein gets one entry after TCRdb re-called the reads with MiXCR. The sample has approximately 910,000 distinct CDR3 sequences; 30% to 40% are singletons. This specimen consisted of cultured CD8+ T cells from PBMCs, obtained from culture after CMV antigen stimulation. The receptors derive from a human donor in good health (CMV status not recorded). Some clones in this sample may be carry-over from other donors' samples.

On this clonotype itself: At one of its ends the junction is not consistent with the germline gene, which may arise from a read error. The gene calls are TRBV4-1 and TRBJ1-2; no firm D call. The length of the CDR3 is 13 residues. The V gene's germline CDR1 is MGHRA and CDR2 YSYEKL. Here the CDR3 reads CASSQGNTDGYTF. The CDR3 DNA reads as TGTGCCAGCAGCCAAGGGAACACTGATGGCTACACCTTC.

This clonotype was detected only a few times. V gene TRBV6-1 combines with J gene TRBJ1-2; maybe TRBD1 (6 bases). Germline assignment: CDR1 MNHNS and CDR2 SASEGT. The ends were cut back, 3 bases at V and 6 bases at J, with 23 bases in the middle. This CDR3 region has 17 residues. CDR3 in amino acids: CASSEWGAAQVRDGYTF. The CDR3 DNA sequence: TGTGCCAGCAGTGAGTGGGGGGCCGCCCAGGTGAGGGATGGCTACACCTTC.

The V call is TRBV6-2 or TRBV6-3, the J call TRBJ2-7; tentatively, D is TRBD1 (6 bases). Trimming cost V 6 bases and J 5 bases, with 14 bases left between them. Germline V lookup: CDR1 MNHEY, CDR2 SVGEGT. The CDR3 sequence is 13 residues long. The CDR3 sequence is CASSYREWDEQYV. CDR3 sequence (DNA): TGTGCCAGCAGCTACAGGGAATGGGACGAGCAGTACGTC.

Only a few counts were recorded for this clonotype. The genes are TRBV6-5 and TRBJ1-2; unclear D gene. Trimming removed 8 bases at V and 2 bases at J, with 18 bases between. Germline CDR1 reads MNHEY; CDR2 reads SVGAGI. This CDR3 has 15 residues. The CDR3 spells CASSRVRAYNYGYTF. CDR3 DNA sequence: TGTGCCAGCTCACGAGTTAGGGCTTACAACTATGGCTACACCTTC.

Comments on this clonotype: At one end the junction does not follow the germline gene, possibly because of a read error. The genes are TRBV6-2 or TRBV6-3 and TRBJ2-1, with no clear D. This CDR3 is 11 amino acids long. Germline V gene lookup returns CDR1 MNHEY and CDR2 SVGEGT. The CDR3 protein is CANSTGNEQFF. The CDR3 nucleotides read TGTGCCAACAGTACGGGTAATGAGCAGTTCTTC.

This rearrangement joins TRBV13 to TRBJ2-2; tentative D call: TRBD1 (6 bases). The germline gives CDR1 PRHDT, CDR2 FYEKMQ (reference sequence). Trimming shortened V by 5 bases and J by 2 bases, and 12 bases separated the two germline ends. This CDR3 spans 15 amino acids. The CDR3 here is CASSPQGTNTGELFF. CDR3 coding DNA: TGTGCCAGCAGCCCTCAGGGGACCAACACCGGGGAGCTGTTTTTT.

The rearrangement joins TRBV25-1 to TRBJ1-3, with D possibly matching TRBD1 (5 bases). Germline V gene sequence: CDR1 MGHDK, CDR2 SYGVNS. Between the trimmed V and J ends, which lost 0 bases and 0 bases, there was a span of 15 bases. The CDR3 sequence is 18 residues long. The chain's CDR3 is CASSEYIGSTVSGNTIYF. CDR3 sequence (DNA): TGTGCCAGCAGTGAATATATAGGATCGACAGTCTCTGGAAACACCATATATTTT.